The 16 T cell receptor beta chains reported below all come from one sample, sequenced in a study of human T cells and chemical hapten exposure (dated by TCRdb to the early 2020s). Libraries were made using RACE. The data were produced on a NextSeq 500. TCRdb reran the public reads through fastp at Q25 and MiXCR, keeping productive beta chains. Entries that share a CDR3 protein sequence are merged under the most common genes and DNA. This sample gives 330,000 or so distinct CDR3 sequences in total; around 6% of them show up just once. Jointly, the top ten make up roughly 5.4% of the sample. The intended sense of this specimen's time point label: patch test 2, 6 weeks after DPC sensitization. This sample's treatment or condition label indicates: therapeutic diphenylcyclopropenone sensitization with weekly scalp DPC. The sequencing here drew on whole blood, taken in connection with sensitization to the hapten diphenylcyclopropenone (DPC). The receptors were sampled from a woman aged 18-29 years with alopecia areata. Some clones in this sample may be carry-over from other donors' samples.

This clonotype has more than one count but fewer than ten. The CDR3 region is CASSYSWGAEQYF. CDR3 coding DNA: TGTGCCAGCAGTTACTCATGGGGAGCCGAGCAGTACTTC. The rearrangement uses TRBV6-5 and TRBJ2-7; D is possibly TRBD2 (5 bases). Trimming took off 0 bases at V and 6 bases at J, with 9 bases between the two ends. Germline CDR1 reads MNHEY; CDR2 reads SVGAGI. The CDR3 has 13 residues.

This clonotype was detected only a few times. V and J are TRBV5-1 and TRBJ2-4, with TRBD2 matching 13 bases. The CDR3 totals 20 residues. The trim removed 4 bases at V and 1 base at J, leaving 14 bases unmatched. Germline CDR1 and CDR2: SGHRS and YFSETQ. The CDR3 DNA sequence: TGCGCCAGCAGCCAAATGCCCGGACTAGCGGGGGCGGGCGCCAAAAACATTCAGTACTTC. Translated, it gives CASSQMPGLAGAGAKNIQYF.

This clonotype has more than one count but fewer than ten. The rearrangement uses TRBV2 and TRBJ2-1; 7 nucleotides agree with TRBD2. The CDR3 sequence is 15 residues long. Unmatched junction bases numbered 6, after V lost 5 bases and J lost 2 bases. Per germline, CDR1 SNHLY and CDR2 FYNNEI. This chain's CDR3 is CASSTRDYPYNEQFF. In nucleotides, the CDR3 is TGTGCCAGCAGTACCCGGGACTACCCCTACAATGAGCAGTTCTTC. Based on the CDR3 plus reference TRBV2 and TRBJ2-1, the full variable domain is EPEVTQTPSHQVTQMGQEVILRCVPISNHLYFYWYRQILGQKVEFLVSFYNNEISEKSEIFDDQFSVERPDGSNFTLKIRSTKLEDSAMYFCASSTRDYPYNEQFFGPGTRLTVL.

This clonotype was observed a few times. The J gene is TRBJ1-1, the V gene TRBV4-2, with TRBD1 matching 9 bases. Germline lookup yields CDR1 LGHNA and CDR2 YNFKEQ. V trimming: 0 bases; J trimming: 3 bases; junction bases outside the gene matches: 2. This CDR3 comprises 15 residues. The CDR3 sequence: CASSQDRTGDTEAFF. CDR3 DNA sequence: TGTGCCAGCAGCCAAGATAGGACAGGGGACACTGAAGCTTTCTTT.

As DNA, the CDR3 is TGTGCCAGCAGTTTTGTAGCGGGGGGGCCGGAGACCCAGTACTTC. Its translation: CASSFVAGGPETQYF. This chain links TRBV12-3 or TRBV12-4 with TRBJ2-5; TRBD2 aligns across 11 bases. This CDR3 is 15 amino acids long. Trimming cost V 3 bases and J 5 bases; bases outside gene matches: 5.

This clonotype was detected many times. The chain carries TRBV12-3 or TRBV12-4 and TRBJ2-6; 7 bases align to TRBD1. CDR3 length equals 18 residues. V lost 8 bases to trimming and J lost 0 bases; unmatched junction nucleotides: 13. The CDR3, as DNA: TGTGCCAGCGGGATCAGGGGGAGTACGAGCTCTGGGGCCAACGTCCTGACTTTC. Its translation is CASGIRGSTSSGANVLTF.

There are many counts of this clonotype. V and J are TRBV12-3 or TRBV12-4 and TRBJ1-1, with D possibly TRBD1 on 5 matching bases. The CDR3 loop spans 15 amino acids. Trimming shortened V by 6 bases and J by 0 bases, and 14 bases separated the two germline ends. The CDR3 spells CASSHGQVLNTEAFF. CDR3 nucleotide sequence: TGTGCCAGCAGCCACGGACAAGTCCTGAACACTGAAGCTTTCTTT.

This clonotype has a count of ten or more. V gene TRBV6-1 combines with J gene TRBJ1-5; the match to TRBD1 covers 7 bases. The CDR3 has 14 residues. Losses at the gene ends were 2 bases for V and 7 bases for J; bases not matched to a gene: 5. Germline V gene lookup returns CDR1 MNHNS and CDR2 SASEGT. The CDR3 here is CASSETGVRQPQHF. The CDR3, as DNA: TGTGCCAGCAGTGAAACAGGGGTAAGACAGCCCCAGCATTTT.

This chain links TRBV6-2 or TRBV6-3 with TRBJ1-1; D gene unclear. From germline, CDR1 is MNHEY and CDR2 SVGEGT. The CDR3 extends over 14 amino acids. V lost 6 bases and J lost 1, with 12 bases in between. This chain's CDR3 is CASRNPSWNTEAFF. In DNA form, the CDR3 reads TGTGCCAGCAGAAATCCCTCCTGGAACACTGAAGCTTTCTTT.

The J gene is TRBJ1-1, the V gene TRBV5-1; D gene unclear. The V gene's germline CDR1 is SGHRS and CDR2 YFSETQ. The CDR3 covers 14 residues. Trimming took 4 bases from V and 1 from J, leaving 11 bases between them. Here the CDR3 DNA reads TGCGCCAGCAGCATAGACGGACCGAACACTGAAGCTTTCTTT. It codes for CASSIDGPNTEAFF.

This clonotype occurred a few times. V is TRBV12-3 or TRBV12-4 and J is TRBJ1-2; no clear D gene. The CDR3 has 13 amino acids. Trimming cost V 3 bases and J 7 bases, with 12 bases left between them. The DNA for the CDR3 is TGTGCCAGCAGTTTCGGGCTGGGGATTGGCTACACCTTC. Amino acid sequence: CASSFGLGIGYTF.

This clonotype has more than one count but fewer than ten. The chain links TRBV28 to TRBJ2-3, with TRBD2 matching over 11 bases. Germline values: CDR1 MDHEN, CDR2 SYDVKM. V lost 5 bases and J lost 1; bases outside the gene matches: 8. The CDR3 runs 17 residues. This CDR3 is CASSQNSGLAGTDTQYF. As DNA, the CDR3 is TGTGCCAGCAGTCAAAATTCGGGACTAGCGGGCACAGATACGCAGTATTTT.

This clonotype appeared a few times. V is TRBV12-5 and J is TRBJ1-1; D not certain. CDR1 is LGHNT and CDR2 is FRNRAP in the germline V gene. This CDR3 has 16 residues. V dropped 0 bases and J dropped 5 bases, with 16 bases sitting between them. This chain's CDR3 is CASGLVDRGSWTEAFF. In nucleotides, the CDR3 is TGTGCTAGTGGTTTGGTCGATCGGGGATCTTGGACTGAAGCTTTCTTT.

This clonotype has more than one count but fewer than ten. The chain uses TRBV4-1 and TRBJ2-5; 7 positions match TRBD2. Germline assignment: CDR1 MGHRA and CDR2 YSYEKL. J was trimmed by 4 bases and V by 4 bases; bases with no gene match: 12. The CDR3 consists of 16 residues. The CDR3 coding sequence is TGCGCCAGCAGCCCGAAGGGCGGGGGAGATGGAGAGACCCAGTACTTC. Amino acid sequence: CASSPKGGGDGETQYF.

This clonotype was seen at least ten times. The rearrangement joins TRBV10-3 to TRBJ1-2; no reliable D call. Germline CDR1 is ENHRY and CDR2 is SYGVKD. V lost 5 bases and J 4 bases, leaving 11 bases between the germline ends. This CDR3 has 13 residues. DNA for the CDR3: TGTGCCATCAGTCCCGACGGCGTCTATGGCTACACCTTC. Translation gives CAISPDGVYGYTF.

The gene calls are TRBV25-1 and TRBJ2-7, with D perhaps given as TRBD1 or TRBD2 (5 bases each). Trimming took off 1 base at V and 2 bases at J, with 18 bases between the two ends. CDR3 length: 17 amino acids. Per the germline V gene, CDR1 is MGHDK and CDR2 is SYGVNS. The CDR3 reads CASSEFRGEQIAYEQYF. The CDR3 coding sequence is TGTGCCAGCAGTGAATTTAGGGGAGAACAGATTGCCTACGAGCAGTACTTC.